This T cell receptor (beta chain) was observed in a study of identical twins. TCRdb itself ran the 5' RACE reads through MiXCR, one entry per CDR3 protein. There are some 690,000 distinct CDR3 sequences in the sample; roughly 20% occur only once, and approximately 4.3% lies in the top ten. There are many counts of this clonotype. Its antigen is unidentified. Points from the study as a whole: Weaker excess twin sharing was seen among beta out-of-frame sequences. Insertions were reduced in abundant cord blood beta clonotypes but not in memory repertoires.

These data were likewise used in another study, on T cells expressing NK-cell markers. That report adds: Where a few donors were concerned, these clonotypes also led the CD3+CD56-NKG2C+ fraction.

The material sequenced was PBMCs. This sequence was found in a young woman in good health.

The CDR3 DNA is TGTGCCAGCAGACTAGCGGGAGTGTTCTACGAGCAGTACTTC. Protein product: CASRLAGVFYEQYF. V and J are TRBV6-2 or TRBV6-3 and TRBJ2-7; 11 bases map to TRBD2. The ends lost 6 bases at V and 3 bases at J; junction bases unmatched: 4. The CDR3 consists of 14 residues. Germline CDR1 and CDR2: MNHEY and SVGEGT.